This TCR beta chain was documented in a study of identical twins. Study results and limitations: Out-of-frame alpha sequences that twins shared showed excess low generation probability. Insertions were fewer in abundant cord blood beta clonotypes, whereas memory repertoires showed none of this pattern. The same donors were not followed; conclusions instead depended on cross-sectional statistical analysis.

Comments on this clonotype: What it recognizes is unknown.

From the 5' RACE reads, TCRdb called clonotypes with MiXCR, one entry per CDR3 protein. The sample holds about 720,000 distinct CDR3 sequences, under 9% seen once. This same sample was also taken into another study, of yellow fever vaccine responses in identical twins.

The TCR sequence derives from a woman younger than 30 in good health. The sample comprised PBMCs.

The CDR3 DNA follows: TGCAGTGCTAGCCAGGGGGGTAGTAGCTTAGGGGAGCTGTTTTTT. As protein: CSASQGGSSLGELFF. J is TRBJ2-2 and V is TRBV20-1; D possibly corresponds to TRBD1 (7 bases). The length of the CDR3 is 15 residues. Germline V gene lookup returns CDR1 DFQATT and CDR2 SNEGSKA (reference sequence). Trimming took off 3 bases at V and 8 bases at J, with 19 bases between the two ends.